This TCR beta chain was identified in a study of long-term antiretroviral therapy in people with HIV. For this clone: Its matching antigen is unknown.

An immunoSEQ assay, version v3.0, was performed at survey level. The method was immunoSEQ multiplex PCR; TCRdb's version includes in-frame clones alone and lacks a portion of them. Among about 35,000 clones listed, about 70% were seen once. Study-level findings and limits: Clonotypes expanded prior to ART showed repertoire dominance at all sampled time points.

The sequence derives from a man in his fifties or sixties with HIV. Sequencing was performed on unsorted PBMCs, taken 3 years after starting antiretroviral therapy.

For the CDR3, the DNA is TGTGCCAGCTCCAGGGGGGGCTCGACCTACGAGCAGTACTTC. Encoded protein: CASSRGGSTYEQYF. This rearrangement joins TRBV18 to TRBJ2-7; D is possibly TRBD1 or TRBD2 (7 bases each). V lost 6 bases and J 2 bases, leaving 14 bases between the germline ends. Germline V gene sequence: CDR1 KGHSH, CDR2 LQKENI. The CDR3 runs to 14 residues.